This is a list of T cell receptor beta chains from one sample in a study of shared clonotypes between healthy human individuals. Only in-frame clones appear in the TCRdb table, and some are missing; sequencing was by immunoSEQ multiplex PCR. The sample holds about 480,000 clones; 70% to 80% are singletons and the top ten take 10% to 15%. What was sequenced was PBMCs. These receptors all come from a woman aged 40 to 50 in good health. Some clones in this sample may be carry-over from other donors' samples. CDR3s include the opening cysteine and the closing phenylalanine or tryptophan. The order of the fields is J gene, clone size, V gene, CDR3 length, D gene, CDR3 DNA, CDR3 protein. The D gene is left open where the match is weak. Not all rows give a size; the values are once, few, many and, for expanded clones, a class.

>TRBJ2-1|.|TRBV2|16|.
TGTGCCAGCAGTGACTCAATAGGCGGTATTTACAATGAGCAGTTCTTC
CASSDSIGGIYNEQFF
>TRBJ2-1|few|TRBV2|17|TRBD2
TGTGCCAGCAGTGAAATAGCGGGAGGTGATAGATACAATGAGCAGTTCTTC
CASSEIAGGDRYNEQFF
>TRBJ2-1|few|TRBV29-1|12|.
TGCAGCGGAGCTAGCGAGTACAATGAGCAGTTCTTC
CSGASEYNEQFF
>TRBJ2-1|.|TRBV28|15|.
TGTGCCAGCAAGTTTGAGAGACTAGGCCACCATGAGCAGTTCTTC
CASKFERLGHHEQFF
>TRBJ2-1|.|TRBV6-4|14|TRBD1
TGTGCCAGCAGTCTGGACAGGGTTACCCATGAGCAGTTCTTC
CASSLDRVTHEQFF
>TRBJ2-2|.|TRBV9|14|.
TGTGCCAGCAGCGGACAGTCCAACACCGGGGAGCTGTTTTTT
CASSGQSNTGELFF
>TRBJ2-1|.|TRBV7-8|17|TRBD2
TGTGCCAGCAGCTTAGATCCGCGGGAGGTCCCCTTGGAGGAGCAGTTCTTC
CASSLDPREVPLEEQFF
>TRBJ2-7|.|TRBV6-6|15|TRBD1
TGTGCCAGCAGTTACTCGGGACAGGGAGGCTACGAGCAGTACTTC
CASSYSGQGGYEQYF
>TRBJ2-1|many|TRBV18|16|TRBD1
TGTGCCAGCTCACCCTCGGGACAGGGCGCCTACAATGAGCAGTTCTTC
CASSPSGQGAYNEQFF
>TRBJ2-7|.|TRBV13|15|TRBD1
TGTGCCAGCAGCCGGGGACAGGGGGCCTCCTACGAGCAGTACTTC
CASSRGQGASYEQYF
>TRBJ2-1|.|TRBV6-6|15|.
TGTGCCAGCAGTTACGGAGGGGCCAACTACAATGAGCAGTTCTTC
CASSYGGANYNEQFF
>TRBJ2-1|.|TRBV19|15|TRBD2
TGTGCCAGTAGCCCGACTAGCCACGAAGGCGCTGAGCAGTTCTTC
CASSPTSHEGAEQFF
>TRBJ1-5|.|TRBV19|14|.
TGTGCCAGTAGTATAGGGGTTGGGGATCAGCCCCAGCATTTT
CASSIGVGDQPQHF
>TRBJ2-5|many|TRBV2|15|.
TGTGCCAGCAGTCGATCAGGGGTACAAAGAGAGACCCAGTACTTC
CASSRSGVQRETQYF
>TRBJ2-1|.|TRBV11-2|14|.
TGTGCCAGCAGCGGGGGAGTGGCCTACAATGAGCAGTTCTTC
CASSGGVAYNEQFF
>TRBJ2-7|.|TRBV28|15|TRBD1
TGTGCCAGCAGCCGAGCGGGACAGGGCCTCTACGAGCAGTACTTC
CASSRAGQGLYEQYF
>TRBJ2-1|once|TRBV6-6|14|TRBD2
TGTGCCAGCAGACTGCGGGAGGCACACAATGAGCAGTTCTTC
CASRLREAHNEQFF
>TRBJ2-3|.|TRBV25-1|14|.
TGTGCCAGCAGTGGGGCAGGGAGCACAGATACGCAGTATTTT
CASSGAGSTDTQYF
>TRBJ1-1|.|TRBV29-1|13|TRBD1
TGCAGCGGACGACAGGGGGATTTTGCTGAAGCTTTCTTT
CSGRQGDFAEAFF
>TRBJ1-4|.|TRBV7-9|15|.
TGTGCCAGCAGGCCACAGGGCGGAGCTAATGAAAAACTGTTTTTT
CASRPQGGANEKLFF
>TRBJ1-1|.|TRBV28|14|.
TGTGCCAGCAGCGGACCAGGGGTTGAGACTGAAGCTTTCTTT
CASSGPGVETEAFF
>TRBJ1-4|.|TRBV9|18|TRBD1
TGTGCCAGCAGCGTAGCGTCGGGACAGGGGGTGACTAATGAAAAACTGTTTTTT
CASSVASGQGVTNEKLFF
>TRBJ2-7|.|TRBV4-1|16|TRBD2
TGCGCCAGCAGCCAAGATCGGAGCGGGAGCTACTACGAGCAGTACTTC
CASSQDRSGSYYEQYF
>TRBJ2-7|few|TRBV10-3|13|.
TGTGCCATCAGTGTGGCAGGGTCCTACGAGCAGTACTTC
CAISVAGSYEQYF
>TRBJ2-1|.|TRBV7-6|15|.
TGTGCCAGCAGCCGACGTGGGTCAATACACAATGAGCAGTTCTTC
CASSRRGSIHNEQFF
>TRBJ1-2|.|TRBV6-4|18|.
TGTGCCAGCAGTCCCGGGACACCCGGTTCATATGAGGTCTATGGCTACACCTTC
CASSPGTPGSYEVYGYTF
>TRBJ2-7|once|TRBV28|12|.
TGTGCCAGCAGCACCTACAGGGACGAGCAGTACTTC
CASSTYRDEQYF
>TRBJ1-5|.|TRBV28|14|TRBD1
TGTGCCAGCAAGGCGGGACAGCCAAATCAGCCCCAGCATTTT
CASKAGQPNQPQHF
>TRBJ1-1|few|TRBV19|16|.
TGTGCCAGTAGTTCGCCCTGGACAGCTATGAACACTGAAGCTTTCTTT
CASSSPWTAMNTEAFF
>TRBJ2-5|.|TRBV6-1|11|.
TGTGCCAGCAGTCTGGGGGAGACCCAGTACTTC
CASSLGETQYF
>TRBJ2-1|.|TRBV29-1|11|.
TGCAGCGTGAGAAGGGCTAATGAGCAGTTCTTC
CSVRRANEQFF
>TRBJ2-7|.|TRBV4-3|14|TRBD1
TGCGCCAGCAGCCAACGGAACAGGGGCTACGAGCAGTACTTC
CASSQRNRGYEQYF
>TRBJ2-5|.|TRBV7-9|14|.
TGTGCCAGCAGCTTTACCAGGGATGTGGAGACCCAGTACTTC
CASSFTRDVETQYF
>TRBJ1-4|.|TRBV5-4|15|.
TGTGCCAGCAGCTTGTGGCAGGGAAGTAATGAAAAACTGTTTTTT
CASSLWQGSNEKLFF
>TRBJ2-7|.|TRBV19|13|TRBD1
TGTGCCAGTAGTAGGGACAGATCCTACGAGCAGTACTTC
CASSRDRSYEQYF
>TRBJ2-2|.|TRBV11-3|16|.
TGTGCCAGCAGTGACCTAGGGCCCGAGAACACCGGGGAGCTGTTTTTT
CASSDLGPENTGELFF
>TRBJ2-7|.|TRBV9|16|TRBD1
TGTGCCAGCAGCGTAGGGGACAGGGGAAGCTTATACGAGCAGTACTTC
CASSVGDRGSLYEQYF
>TRBJ2-1|.|TRBV27|14|.
TGTGCCAGCAGCCATGGACGGACCTACAATGAGCAGTTCTTC
CASSHGRTYNEQFF
>TRBJ1-1|.|TRBV5-1|16|.
TGCGCCAGCAGCTCATCAGGGTTAGTTACGCCCTATGAAGCTTTCTTT
CASSSSGLVTPYEAFF
>TRBJ2-2|.|TRBV25-1|17|.
TGTGCCAGCAGTCCTTTAGGGGTAGTCGGGTACACCGGGGAGCTGTTTTTT
CASSPLGVVGYTGELFF
>TRBJ2-7|once|TRBV2|13|TRBD1
TGTGCCACTCTGGGACAGGAGGTTGGCGAGCAGTACTTC
CATLGQEVGEQYF
>TRBJ2-3|.|TRBV5-1|16|TRBD2
TGCGCCAGCAGCTCCGGACTAGCGGGAAGTTTAGATACGCAGTATTTT
CASSSGLAGSLDTQYF
>TRBJ2-3|.|TRBV7-9|16|TRBD1
TGTGCCAGCAGCTTACAAGGGACAGGGGGCGCAGATACGCAGTATTTT
CASSLQGTGGADTQYF
>TRBJ2-5|.|TRBV11-3|14|TRBD1
TGTGCCAGCAGCTCTGGACAGGGAGGAGAGACCCAGTACTTC
CASSSGQGGETQYF
>TRBJ2-1|.|TRBV18|15|TRBD2
TGTGCCAGCTCACGCCTAGCGGGAGAGTACAATGAGCAGTTCTTC
CASSRLAGEYNEQFF
>TRBJ1-5|few|TRBV28|13|.
TGTGCCGGCAAGGGTTATGGCGATCAGCCCCAGCATTTT
CAGKGYGDQPQHF
>TRBJ2-7|.|TRBV9|15|.
TGTGCCAGCAGCCTCCGGGACCAAGCCTCCTACGAGCAGTACTTC
CASSLRDQASYEQYF
>TRBJ2-7|once|TRBV19|12|.
TGTGCCACCAGGCAGGGGGGCTACGAGCAGTACTTC
CATRQGGYEQYF
>TRBJ2-7|.|TRBV15|16|.
TGTGCCACCAGCAGAGATCAGAGACTAGAAGTGGACGAGCAGTACTTC
CATSRDQRLEVDEQYF
>TRBJ2-1|.|TRBV11-1|17|TRBD2
TGTGCCAGCAGCTCAGGGACTAGCGGGACTGAGACCCATGAGCAGTTCTTC
CASSSGTSGTETHEQFF
>TRBJ2-1|.|TRBV28|12|.
TGTGCCAGCACCGCGACTAGGGATGAGCAGTTCTTC
CASTATRDEQFF
>TRBJ2-4|.|TRBV29-1|13|.
TGCAGCGTTGAAACAGGTGACGGCGATATTCAGTACTTC
CSVETGDGDIQYF
>TRBJ2-5|.|TRBV2|16|.
TGTGCCAGCAGTGAAAGCCAGGGAGGTTACCAAGAGACCCAGTACTTC
CASSESQGGYQETQYF
>TRBJ2-3|.|TRBV9|13|.
TGTGCCAGCAGCGAACAGGGCCTGGATACGCAGTATTTT
CASSEQGLDTQYF
>TRBJ2-1|once|TRBV4-2|16|TRBD2
TGTGCCAGCAGCGTAGCCGGGACTAGCGATAACAATGAGCAGTTCTTC
CASSVAGTSDNNEQFF
>TRBJ1-5|.|TRBV6-5|15|.
TGTGCCAGCAGACCGACAGGTTTTAGCAATCAGCCCCAGCATTTT
CASRPTGFSNQPQHF
>TRBJ2-7|.|TRBV6-5|14|.
TGTGCCAGCAGTTACTCTAGCGGAAACTACGAGCAGTACTTC
CASSYSSGNYEQYF
>TRBJ2-7|.|TRBV21-1|14|.
TGTGCCAGCAGGGGGACTAGCGGGAGAGGCGAGCAGTACTTC
CASRGTSGRGEQYF
>TRBJ1-5|few|TRBV7-8|15|TRBD1
TGTGCCAGCAGCTCGTACGACAGGGTAAATCAGCCCCAGCATTTT
CASSSYDRVNQPQHF
>TRBJ1-4|.|TRBV5-1|13|.
TGCGCCAGCGCCTATCGGACGGCCGAAAAACTGTTTTTT
CASAYRTAEKLFF